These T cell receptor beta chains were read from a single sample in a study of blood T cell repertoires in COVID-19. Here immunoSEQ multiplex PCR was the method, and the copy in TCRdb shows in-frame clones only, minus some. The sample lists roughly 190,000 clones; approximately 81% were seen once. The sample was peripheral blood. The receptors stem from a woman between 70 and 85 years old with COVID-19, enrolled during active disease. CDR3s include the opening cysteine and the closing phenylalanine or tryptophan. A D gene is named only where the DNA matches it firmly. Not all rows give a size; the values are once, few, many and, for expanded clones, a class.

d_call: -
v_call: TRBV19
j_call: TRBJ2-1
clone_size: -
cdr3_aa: CASSIRAYNEQFF
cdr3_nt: TGTGCCAGTAGTATACGGGCCTACAATGAGCAGTTCTTC

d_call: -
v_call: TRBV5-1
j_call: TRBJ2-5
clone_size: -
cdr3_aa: CASTTQAAETQYF
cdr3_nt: TGCGCCAGCACCACGCAAGCCGCGGAGACCCAGTACTTC

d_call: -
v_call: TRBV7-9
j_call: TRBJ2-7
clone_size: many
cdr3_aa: CASSLSQGGYEQYF
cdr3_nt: TGTGCCAGCAGCTTATCACAGGGGGGGTACGAGCAGTACTTC

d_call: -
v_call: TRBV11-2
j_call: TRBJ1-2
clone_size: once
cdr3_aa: CASSLGGGDYGYTF
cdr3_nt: TGTGCCAGCAGCTTAGGCGGAGGGGACTATGGCTACACCTTC

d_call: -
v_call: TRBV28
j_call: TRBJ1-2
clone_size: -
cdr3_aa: CASKYHDEKGYTF
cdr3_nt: TGTGCCAGCAAATACCACGATGAGAAGGGCTACACCTTC

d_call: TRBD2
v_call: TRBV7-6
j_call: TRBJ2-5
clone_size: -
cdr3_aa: CASSLVGGRASLETQYF
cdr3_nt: TGTGCCAGCAGCTTAGTCGGAGGGAGGGCCAGCTTGGAGACCCAGTACTTC

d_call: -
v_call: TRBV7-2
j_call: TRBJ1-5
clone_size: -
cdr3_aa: CASRNPGQPQHF
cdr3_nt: TGTGCCAGCAGGAACCCGGGGCAGCCCCAGCATTTT

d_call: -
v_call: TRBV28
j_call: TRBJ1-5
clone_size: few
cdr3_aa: CASSFYRVTIRQPQHF
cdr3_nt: TGTGCCAGCAGTTTCTACAGGGTCACAATCAGGCAGCCCCAGCATTTT

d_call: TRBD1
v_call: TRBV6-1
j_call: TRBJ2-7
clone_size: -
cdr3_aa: CASSDPRQGVNEQYF
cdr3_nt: TGTGCCAGCAGTGATCCTCGACAGGGCGTTAACGAGCAGTACTTC

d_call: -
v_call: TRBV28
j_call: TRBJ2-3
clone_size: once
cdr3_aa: CASSLVSIEPDTQYF
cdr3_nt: TGTGCCAGCAGTTTGGTGTCTATCGAACCAGATACGCAGTATTTT

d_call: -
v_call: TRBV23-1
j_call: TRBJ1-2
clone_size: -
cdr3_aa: CASSQSGVRAGMRSIGYTF
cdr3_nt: TGCGCCAGCAGTCAATCGGGGGTAAGGGCGGGGATGCGGTCGATTGGCTACACCTTC

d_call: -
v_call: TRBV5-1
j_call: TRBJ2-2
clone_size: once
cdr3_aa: CASSLRGGQNTGELFF
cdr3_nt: TGCGCCAGCAGCCTCCGAGGGGGACAGAACACCGGGGAGCTGTTTTTT

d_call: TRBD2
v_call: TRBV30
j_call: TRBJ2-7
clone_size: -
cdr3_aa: CAWSPGLAGEQYF
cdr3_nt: TGTGCCTGGAGCCCGGGACTAGCGGGTGAGCAGTACTTC

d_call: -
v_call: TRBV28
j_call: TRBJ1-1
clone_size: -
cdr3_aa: CASRGQMNTEAFF
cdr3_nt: TGTGCCAGCAGGGGGCAAATGAACACTGAAGCTTTCTTT

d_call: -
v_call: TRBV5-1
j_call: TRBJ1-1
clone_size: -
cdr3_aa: CASSLTGTGNTEAFF
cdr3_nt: TGCGCCAGCAGCTTGACAGGGACCGGGAACACTGAAGCTTTCTTT

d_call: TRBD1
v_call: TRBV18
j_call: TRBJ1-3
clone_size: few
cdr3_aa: CASSPTQGAGNTIYF
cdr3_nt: TGTGCCAGCTCACCTACGCAGGGGGCTGGAAACACCATATATTTT

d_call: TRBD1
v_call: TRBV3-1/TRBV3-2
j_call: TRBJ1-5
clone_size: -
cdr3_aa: CASSQDQGAGGRQPQHF
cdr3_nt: TGTGCCAGCAGCCAAGATCAGGGGGCAGGGGGCCGTCAGCCCCAGCATTTT

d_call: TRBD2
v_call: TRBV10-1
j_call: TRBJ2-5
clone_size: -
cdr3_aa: CASSNSGRKETQYF
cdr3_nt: TGCGCCAGCAGTAATAGCGGGAGGAAGGAGACCCAGTACTTC

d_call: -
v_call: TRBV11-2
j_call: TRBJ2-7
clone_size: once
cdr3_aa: CASRPSGGGGPEQYF
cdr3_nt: TGTGCCAGCAGACCTAGCGGCGGGGGCGGGCCCGAGCAGTACTTC

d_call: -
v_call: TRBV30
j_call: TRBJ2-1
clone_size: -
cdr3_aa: CAWAGYPSYNEQFF
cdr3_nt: TGTGCCTGGGCGGGGTACCCCTCCTACAATGAGCAGTTCTTC

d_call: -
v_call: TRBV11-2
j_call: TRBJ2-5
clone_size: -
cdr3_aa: CASSYFRDQETQYF
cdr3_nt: TGTGCCAGCAGCTACTTCAGGGACCAAGAGACCCAGTACTTC

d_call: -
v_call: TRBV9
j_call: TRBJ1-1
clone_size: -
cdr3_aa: CASSGRQNMNTEAFF
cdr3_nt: TGTGCCAGCAGCGGAAGACAGAACATGAACACTGAAGCTTTCTTT

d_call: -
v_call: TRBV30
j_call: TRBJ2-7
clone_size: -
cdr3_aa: CAWTGPGEDEQYF
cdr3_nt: TGTGCCTGGACTGGTCCAGGGGAAGACGAGCAGTACTTC

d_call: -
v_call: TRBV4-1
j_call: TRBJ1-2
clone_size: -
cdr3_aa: CASSQVYEGDSTF
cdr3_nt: TGCGCCAGCAGCCAAGTATACGAAGGAGATAGCACCTTC

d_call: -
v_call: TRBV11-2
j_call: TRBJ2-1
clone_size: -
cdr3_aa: CASSSSRDFPYNEQFF
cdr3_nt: TGTGCCAGCAGTTCCTCCCGGGACTTTCCCTACAATGAGCAGTTCTTC

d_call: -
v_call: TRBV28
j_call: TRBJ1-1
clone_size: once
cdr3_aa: CASSSGVLNTEAFF
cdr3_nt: TGTGCCAGCAGTTCGGGGGTCCTTAACACTGAAGCTTTCTTT

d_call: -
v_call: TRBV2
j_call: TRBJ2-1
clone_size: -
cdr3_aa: CASSRLSRREQFF
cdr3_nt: TGTGCCAGCAGTCGACTGAGCCGACGTGAGCAGTTCTTC

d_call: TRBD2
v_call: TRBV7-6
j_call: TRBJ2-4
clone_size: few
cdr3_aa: CASSGDPTSGGVQYF
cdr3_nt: TGTGCCAGCAGCGGAGACCCGACTAGCGGGGGGGTACAGTACTTC

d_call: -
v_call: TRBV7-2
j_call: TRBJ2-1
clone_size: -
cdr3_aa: CASSFGGGKNEQFF
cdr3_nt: TGTGCCAGCAGCTTTGGCGGAGGGAAAAATGAGCAGTTCTTC

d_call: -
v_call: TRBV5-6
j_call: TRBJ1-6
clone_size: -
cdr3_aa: CASSLRGSYMINSPLHF
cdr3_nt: TGTGCCAGCAGCTTACGAGGAAGCTATATGATTAATTCACCCCTCCACTTT

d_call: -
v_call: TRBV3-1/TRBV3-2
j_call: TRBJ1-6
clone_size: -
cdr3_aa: CASSLNRDSPLHF
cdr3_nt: TGTGCCAGCAGCCTTAACAGAGATTCACCCCTCCACTTT

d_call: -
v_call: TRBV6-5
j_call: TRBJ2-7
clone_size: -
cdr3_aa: CASSQGKEQYF
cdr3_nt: TGTGCCAGCAGCCAGGGAAAGGAGCAGTACTTC

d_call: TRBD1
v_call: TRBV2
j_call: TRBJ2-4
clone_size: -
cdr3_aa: CASSSGTGFSKNIQYF
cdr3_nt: TGTGCCAGCAGTTCCGGGACAGGGTTCTCCAAAAACATTCAGTACTTC